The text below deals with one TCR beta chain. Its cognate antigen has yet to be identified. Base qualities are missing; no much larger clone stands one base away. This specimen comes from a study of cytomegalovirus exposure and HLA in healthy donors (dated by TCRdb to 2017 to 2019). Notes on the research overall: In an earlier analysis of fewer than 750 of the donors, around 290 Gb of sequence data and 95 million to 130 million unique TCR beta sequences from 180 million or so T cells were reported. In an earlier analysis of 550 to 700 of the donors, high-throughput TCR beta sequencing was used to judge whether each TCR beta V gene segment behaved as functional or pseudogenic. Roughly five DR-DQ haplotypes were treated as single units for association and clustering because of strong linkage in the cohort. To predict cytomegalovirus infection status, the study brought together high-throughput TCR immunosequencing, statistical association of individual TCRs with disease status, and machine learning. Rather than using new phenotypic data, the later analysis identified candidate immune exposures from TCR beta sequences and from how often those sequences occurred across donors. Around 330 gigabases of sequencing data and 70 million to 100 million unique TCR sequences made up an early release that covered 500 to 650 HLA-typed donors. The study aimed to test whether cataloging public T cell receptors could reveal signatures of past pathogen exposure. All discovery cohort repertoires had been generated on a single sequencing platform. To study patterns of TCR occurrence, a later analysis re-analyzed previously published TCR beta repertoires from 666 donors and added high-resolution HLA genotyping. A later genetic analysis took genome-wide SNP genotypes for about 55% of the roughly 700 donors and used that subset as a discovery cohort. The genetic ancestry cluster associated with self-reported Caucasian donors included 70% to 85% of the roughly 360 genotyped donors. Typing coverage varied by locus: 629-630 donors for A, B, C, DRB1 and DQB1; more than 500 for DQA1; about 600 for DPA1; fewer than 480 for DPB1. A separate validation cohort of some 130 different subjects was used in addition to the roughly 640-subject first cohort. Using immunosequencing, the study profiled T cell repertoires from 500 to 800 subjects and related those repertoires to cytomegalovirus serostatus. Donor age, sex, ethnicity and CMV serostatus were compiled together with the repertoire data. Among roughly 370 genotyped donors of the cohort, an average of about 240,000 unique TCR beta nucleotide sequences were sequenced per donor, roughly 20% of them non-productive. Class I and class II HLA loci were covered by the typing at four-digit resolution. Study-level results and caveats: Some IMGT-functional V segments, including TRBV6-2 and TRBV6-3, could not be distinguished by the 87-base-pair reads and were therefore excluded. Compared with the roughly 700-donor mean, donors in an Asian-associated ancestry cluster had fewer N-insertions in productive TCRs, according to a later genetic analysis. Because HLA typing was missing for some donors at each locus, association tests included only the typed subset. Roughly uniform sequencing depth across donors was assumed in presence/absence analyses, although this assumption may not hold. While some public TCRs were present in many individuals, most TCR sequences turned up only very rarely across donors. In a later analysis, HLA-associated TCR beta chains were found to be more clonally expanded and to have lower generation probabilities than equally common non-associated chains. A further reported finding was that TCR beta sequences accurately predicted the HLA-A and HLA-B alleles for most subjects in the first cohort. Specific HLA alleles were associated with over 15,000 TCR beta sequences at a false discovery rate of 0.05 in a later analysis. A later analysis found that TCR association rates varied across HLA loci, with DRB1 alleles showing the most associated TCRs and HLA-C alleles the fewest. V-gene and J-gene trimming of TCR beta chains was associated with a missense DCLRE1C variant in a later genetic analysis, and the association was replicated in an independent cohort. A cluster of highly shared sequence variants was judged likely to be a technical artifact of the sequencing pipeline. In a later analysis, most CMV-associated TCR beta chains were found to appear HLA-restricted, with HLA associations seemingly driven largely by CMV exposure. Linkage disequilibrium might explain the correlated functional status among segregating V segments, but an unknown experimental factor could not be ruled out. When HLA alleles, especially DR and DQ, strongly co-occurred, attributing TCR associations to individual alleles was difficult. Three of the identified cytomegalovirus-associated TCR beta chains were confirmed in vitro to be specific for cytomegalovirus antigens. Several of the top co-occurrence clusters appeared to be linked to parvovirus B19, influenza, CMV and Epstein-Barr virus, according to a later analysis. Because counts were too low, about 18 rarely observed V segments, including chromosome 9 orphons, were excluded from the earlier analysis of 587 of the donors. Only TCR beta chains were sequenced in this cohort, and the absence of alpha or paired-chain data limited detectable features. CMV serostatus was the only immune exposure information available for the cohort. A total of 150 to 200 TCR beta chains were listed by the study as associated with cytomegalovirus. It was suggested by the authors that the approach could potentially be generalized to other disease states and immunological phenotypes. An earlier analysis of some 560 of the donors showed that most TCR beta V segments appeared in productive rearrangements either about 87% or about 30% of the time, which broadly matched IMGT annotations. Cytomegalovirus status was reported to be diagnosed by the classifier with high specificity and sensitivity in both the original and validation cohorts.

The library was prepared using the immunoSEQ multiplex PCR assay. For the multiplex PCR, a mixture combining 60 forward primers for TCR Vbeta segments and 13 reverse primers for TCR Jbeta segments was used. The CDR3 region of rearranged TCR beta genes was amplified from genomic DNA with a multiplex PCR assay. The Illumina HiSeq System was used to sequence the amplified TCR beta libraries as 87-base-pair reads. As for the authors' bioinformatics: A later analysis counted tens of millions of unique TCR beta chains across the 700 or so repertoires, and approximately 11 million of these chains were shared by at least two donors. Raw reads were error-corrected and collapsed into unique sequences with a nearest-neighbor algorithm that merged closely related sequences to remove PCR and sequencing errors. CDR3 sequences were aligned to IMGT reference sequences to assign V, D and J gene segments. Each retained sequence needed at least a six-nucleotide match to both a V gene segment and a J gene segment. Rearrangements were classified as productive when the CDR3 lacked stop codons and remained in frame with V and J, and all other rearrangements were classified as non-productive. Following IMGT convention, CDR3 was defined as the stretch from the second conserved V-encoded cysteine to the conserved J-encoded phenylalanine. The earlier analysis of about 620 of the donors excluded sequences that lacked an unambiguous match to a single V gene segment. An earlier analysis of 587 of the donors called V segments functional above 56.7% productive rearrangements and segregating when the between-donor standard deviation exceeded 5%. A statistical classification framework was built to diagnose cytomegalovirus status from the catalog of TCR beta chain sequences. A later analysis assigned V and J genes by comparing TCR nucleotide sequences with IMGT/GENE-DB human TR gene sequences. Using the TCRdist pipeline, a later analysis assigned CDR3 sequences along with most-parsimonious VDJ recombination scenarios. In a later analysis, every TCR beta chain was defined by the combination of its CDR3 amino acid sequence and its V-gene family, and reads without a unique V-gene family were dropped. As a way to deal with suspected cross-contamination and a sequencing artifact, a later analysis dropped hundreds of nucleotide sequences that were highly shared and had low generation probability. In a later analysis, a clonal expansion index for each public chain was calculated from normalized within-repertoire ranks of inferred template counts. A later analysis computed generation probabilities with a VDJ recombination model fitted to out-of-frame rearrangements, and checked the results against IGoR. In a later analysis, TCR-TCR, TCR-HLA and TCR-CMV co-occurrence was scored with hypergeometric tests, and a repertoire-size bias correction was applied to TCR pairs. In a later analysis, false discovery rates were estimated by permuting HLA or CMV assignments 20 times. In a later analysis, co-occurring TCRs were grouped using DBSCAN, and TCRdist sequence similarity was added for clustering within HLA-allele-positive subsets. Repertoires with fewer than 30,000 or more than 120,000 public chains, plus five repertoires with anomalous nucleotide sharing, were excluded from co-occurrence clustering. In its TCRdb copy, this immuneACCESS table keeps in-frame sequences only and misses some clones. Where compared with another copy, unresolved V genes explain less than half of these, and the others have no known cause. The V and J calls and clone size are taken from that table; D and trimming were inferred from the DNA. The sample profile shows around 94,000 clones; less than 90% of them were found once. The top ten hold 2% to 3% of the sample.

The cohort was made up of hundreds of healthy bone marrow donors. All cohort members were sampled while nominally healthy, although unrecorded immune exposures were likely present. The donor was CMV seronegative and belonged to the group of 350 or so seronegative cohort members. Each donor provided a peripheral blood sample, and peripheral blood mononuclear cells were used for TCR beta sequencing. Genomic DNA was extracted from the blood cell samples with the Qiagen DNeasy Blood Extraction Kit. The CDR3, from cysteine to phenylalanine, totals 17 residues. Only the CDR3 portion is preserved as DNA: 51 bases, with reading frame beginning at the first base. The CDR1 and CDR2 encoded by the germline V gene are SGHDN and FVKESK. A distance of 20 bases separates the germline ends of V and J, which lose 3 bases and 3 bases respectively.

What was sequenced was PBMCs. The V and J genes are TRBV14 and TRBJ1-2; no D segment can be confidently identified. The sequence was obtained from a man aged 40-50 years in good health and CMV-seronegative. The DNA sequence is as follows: TGTGCCAGCAGCCACTATAATCCTCGGGAGGGTGACTATGGCTACACCTTC. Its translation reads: CASSHYNPREGDYGYTF.